The entry below gives a single TCR beta chain sequence along with its context. These data belong to a study of CD8 T cells in Susac syndrome. Trimming took 0 bases from V and 2 from J, leaving 8 bases between them. The germline CDR1 and CDR2 sequences are SGDLS and YYNGEE. CDR3 length: 15 residues. An input of roughly 0.45 to 1 ug of RNA was subjected to reverse transcription using random hexamers. One entry per CDR3 protein, called by TCRdb with MiXCR from the immunoSEQ multiplex PCR reads. In the table there are a few hundred thousand distinct CDR3 sequences, about 95% of which are singletons. J is TRBJ2-2 and V is TRBV9; the D gene is possibly TRBD2 (5 bases). This receptor was taken from a human donor with multiple sclerosis. Specimen: CD4+ T cells from PBMCs. The CDR3 loop reads CASSVAGFNTGELFF. In DNA, the CDR3 is TGTGCCAGCAGCGTAGCGGGATTTAACACCGGGGAGCTGTTTTTT.